These 8 T cell receptor beta chains came from one sample sequenced in a study of early T cells in non-severe SARS-CoV-2 infection. A single record per CDR3 protein comes from TCRdb applying MiXCR to the 5' RACE reads. The sample lists fewer than 30,000 distinct CDR3 sequences, approximately 5.3% occurring once. Sequencing was performed on whole blood. The receptor set was obtained from an adult who was a healthcare worker with PCR-confirmed SARS-CoV-2 infection or an uninfected control (not recorded which).

This clonotype was found many times. The V and J genes are TRBV20-1 and TRBJ2-1; 9 bases fit TRBD2. Germline V lookup: CDR1 DFQATT, CDR2 SNEGSKA (reference sequence). V shed 6 bases and J 4 bases; nucleotides not matched to a gene: 7. CDR3 length: 14 amino acids. CDR3 in amino acids: CSAETGLAYNEQFF. The DNA for the CDR3 is TGCAGTGCAGAGACGGGACTAGCTTACAATGAGCAGTTCTTC.

The sample holds many counts of this clonotype. This rearrangement joins TRBV29-1 to TRBJ2-1, with D perhaps assigned TRBD1 or TRBD2 (5 bases each). Germline-derived CDR1 and CDR2 are SQVTM and ANQGSEA. V was shortened by 7 bases and J by 6 bases, with 10 bases between the two germline ends. This CDR3 spans 11 amino acids. The CDR3 coding sequence is TGCAGCGGGGGGACGAGCAATGAGCAGTTCTTC. As protein: CSGGTSNEQFF.

This clonotype was seen at least ten times. The rearrangement uses TRBV6-6 and TRBJ2-5; 10 bases map to TRBD2. Per germline, CDR1 MNHNY and CDR2 SVGAGI (reference sequence). The CDR3 consists of 15 residues. Losses at the gene ends were 4 bases for V and 2 bases for J; bases not matched to a gene: 4. The CDR3 sequence is CASSSSGGLQETQYF. The CDR3 DNA reads as TGTGCCAGCAGTTCTAGCGGGGGACTTCAAGAGACCCAGTACTTC.

In this sample, this clonotype turned up many times. The chain couples TRBV20-1 to TRBJ2-1, with 12 bases lining up with TRBD2. V trimming: 6 bases; J trimming: 8 bases; junction bases outside the gene matches: 8. Per germline, CDR1 DFQATT and CDR2 SNEGSKA (reference sequence). The CDR3 covers 14 residues. The CDR3 nucleotides are TGCAGTGCACGAGGACTAGCGGGGTGGTATGAGCAGTTCTTC. Its protein product is CSARGLAGWYEQFF.

This rearrangement joins TRBV5-1 to TRBJ2-7; 7 bases line up with TRBD2. From germline, CDR1 is SGHRS and CDR2 YFSETQ. The CDR3 is made up of 15 amino acids. Unmatched junction bases numbered 12, after V lost 4 bases and J lost 5 bases. CDR3 amino acids: CASSMSGGRNNEQYF. CDR3 DNA sequence: TGCGCCAGCAGCATGTCTGGCGGGAGAAACAACGAGCAGTACTTC.

CDR3 in amino acids: CASSRTSGRDEQYF. The CDR3 bases are TGTGCCAGCAGTCGGACTAGCGGGAGGGATGAGCAGTACTTC. The genes are TRBV3-1 and TRBJ2-7, with 15 bases identical to TRBD2. The ends lost 6 bases at V and 7 bases at J; junction bases unmatched: 4. Germline values: CDR1 LGHDT, CDR2 YNNKEL (reference sequence). CDR3 length equals 14 residues.

As concerns this clonotype: A much larger clone lies a single base off, so this may be a read error. This chain joins TRBV11-1 and TRBJ1-2; 11 bases are shared with TRBD1. Germline loops: CDR1 SGHAT, CDR2 FQDESV (reference sequence). The CDR3 totals 13 residues. The V and J ends lost 3 bases and 14 bases, in that order; junction bases with no gene match: 8. CDR3 sequence reads: CASSFRTGGEGTF. Written as DNA, the CDR3 is TGTGCCAGCAGCTTCCGGACAGGGGGCGAGGGAACCTTC.

Many counts were recorded for this clonotype. The chain uses TRBV7-2 and TRBJ2-7; D may correspond to TRBD1 or TRBD2 (5 bases each). The CDR3 loop spans 16 amino acids. Per the germline V gene, CDR1 is SGHTA and CDR2 is FQGNSA. V dropped 5 bases and J dropped 3 bases, with 20 bases sitting between them. CDR3 protein: CASSLRPGRTNYEQYF. The CDR3 DNA follows: TGTGCCAGCAGCCTCCGGCCGGGACGGACAAACTACGAGCAGTACTTC.